The 3 T cell receptor beta chains given below trace back to one sample, sequenced in a study of T cell responses to AZD1222 COVID-19 vaccine. The method was immunoSEQ multiplex PCR; TCRdb's version includes in-frame clones alone and lacks a portion of them. The table records around 130,000 clones, 93% of them present only once. The specimen was peripheral blood, collected on day 0 of AZD1222 vaccination. Every receptor here comes from an adult in good health.

The chain couples TRBV27 to TRBJ1-4; D is ambiguous. The CDR3 has 18 residues. V was cut by 2 bases and J by 6 bases, with 22 bases left in between. Germline V gene data show CDR1 as MNHEY and CDR2 as SMNVEV (reference sequence). The CDR3 sequence: CASSLNFPVGRAHEKLFF. CDR3 coding DNA: TGTGCCAGCAGTTTAAATTTCCCAGTGGGGAGGGCGCATGAAAAACTGTTTTTT.

Details on this clone: The sample contains more than one DNA sequence encoding this CDR3. CDR3 sequence: CASSYGVGTEAFF. DNA of the CDR3: TGTGCCAGCAGTTACGGGGTTGGGACTGAAGCTTTCTTT. The chain links TRBV6-5 to TRBJ1-1; unclear D gene. This CDR3 comprises 13 residues. Trimming took 2 bases from V and 5 from J, leaving 9 bases between them. CDR1 and CDR2 from the germline V gene are MNHEY and SVGAGI.

The chain joins TRBV6-2 or TRBV6-3 to TRBJ2-3; D is undetermined. V lost 6 bases and J lost 1, with 38 bases in between. Germline V gene lookup returns CDR1 MNHEY and CDR2 SVGEGT. The CDR3 covers 23 residues. The CDR3 reads CASSPPPYFIPNLSDLGTDTQYF. CDR3 bases: TGTGCCAGCAGCCCCCCTCCCTATTTCATCCCAAACCTCTCTGATCTCGGCACAGATACGCAGTATTTT.